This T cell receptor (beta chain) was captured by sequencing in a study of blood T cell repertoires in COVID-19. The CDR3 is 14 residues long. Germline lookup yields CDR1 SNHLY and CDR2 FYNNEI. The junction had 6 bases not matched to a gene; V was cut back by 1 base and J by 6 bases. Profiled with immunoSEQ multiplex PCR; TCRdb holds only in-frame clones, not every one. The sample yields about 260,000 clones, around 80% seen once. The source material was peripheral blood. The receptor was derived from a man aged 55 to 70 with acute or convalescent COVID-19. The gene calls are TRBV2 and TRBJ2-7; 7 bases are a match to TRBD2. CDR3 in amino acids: CASSEGTRSFEQYF. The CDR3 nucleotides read TGTGCCAGCAGTGAAGGGACTAGGTCTTTCGAGCAGTACTTC.